Listed here are 21 T cell receptor beta chains from one sample, sequenced in a study of cytotoxic CD8 clonotypes in ibrutinib-treated CLL. Sequencing used immunoSEQ multiplex PCR; TCRdb keeps in-frame clones, though not all of them. The sample yields 9,500 to 15,000 clones, under 80% seen once. The starting material was PBMCs, obtained before ibrutinib treatment. The receptors were gathered from a human donor with chronic lymphocytic leukemia.

This clone came up a few times. The V and J genes are TRBV10-1 and TRBJ1-1; possibly TRBD1 for D (5 bases). Trimming took 4 bases from V and 6 from J, leaving 12 bases between them. The CDR3 spans 13 residues. Germline CDR1 and CDR2: WNHNN and SYGVQD (reference sequence). For the CDR3, the DNA is TGCGCCAGCAGTGTGGGGGGGGTCTCTGAAGCTTTCTTT. The encoded protein is CASSVGGVSEAFF.

V and J are TRBV5-4 and TRBJ1-1; TRBD1 aligns across 9 bases. Germline CDR1 and CDR2: SGHNT and YYREEE (reference sequence). Trimming at V came to 0 bases and at J to 4 bases, leaving 4 bases not matched to a gene. The CDR3 contains 15 residues. The CDR3 protein is CASSLDRGLSTEAFF. The CDR3 DNA is TGTGCCAGCAGCTTGGACAGGGGGCTGAGCACTGAAGCTTTCTTT.

This chain connects TRBV7-9 to TRBJ1-3, with D unresolved. Deletions cut 4 bases from V and 4 bases from J, with 8 bases between. The V gene's germline CDR1 is SEHNR and CDR2 FQNEAQ (reference sequence). The CDR3 is 13 amino acids. CDR3 protein: CASSSRRGNTIYF. CDR3 bases: TGTGCCAGCAGCTCCAGACGCGGAAACACCATATATTTT.

The chain combines TRBV18 with TRBJ2-7; 8 bases line up with TRBD1. J gave up 2 bases and V 3 bases, and 3 bases lay outside the gene matches. CDR1 is KGHSH, CDR2 LQKENI, per germline. The CDR3 consists of 14 residues. The CDR3 spells CASSPGTGAYEQYF. The CDR3 DNA is TGTGCCAGCTCACCCGGGACAGGAGCCTACGAGCAGTACTTC.

This sequence joins TRBV7-9 and TRBJ2-3, with D perhaps TRBD2 (6 bases). Trimming stripped 3 bases from V and 4 bases from J, with 11 bases between. The CDR3 is made up of 14 amino acids. Germline lookup yields CDR1 SEHNR and CDR2 FQNEAQ (reference sequence). The CDR3 sequence is CASSLGTPPDTQYF. Written as DNA, the CDR3 is TGTGCCAGCAGCTTGGGGACTCCGCCAGATACGCAGTATTTT.

The CDR3 DNA reads TGTGCCAGCAGACCCCCTCAGGTTCATGGCTACACCTTC. It specifies CASRPPQVHGYTF. The chain links TRBV6-5 to TRBJ1-2; no definite D call. Germline CDR1 and CDR2: MNHEY and SVGAGI. This CDR3 has 13 residues. V was clipped by 6 bases and J by 6 bases, with 14 bases between them.

The gene calls are TRBV25-1 and TRBJ1-3; D unclear. Trimming left V 8 bases short and J 0 bases short, with 14 bases between. This CDR3 region has 15 residues. Germline CDR1 and CDR2: MGHDK and SYGVNS. This CDR3 reads CASADPVSSGNTIYF. The CDR3 DNA reads as TGTGCCAGCGCCGATCCAGTAAGCTCTGGAAACACCATATATTTT. Supplemented by reference TRBV25-1 and TRBJ1-3, the full variable domain reads EADIYQTPRYLVIGTGKKITLECSQTMGHDKMYWYQQDPGMELHLIHYSYGVNSTEKGDLSSESTVSRIRTEHFPLTLESARPSHTSQYLCASADPVSSGNTIYFGEGSWLTVV.

The genes are TRBV7-9 and TRBJ1-4, with D perhaps TRBD1 (5 bases). V was clipped by 1 base and J by 7 bases, with 13 bases between them. The CDR3 contains 15 residues. Germline values: CDR1 SEHNR, CDR2 FQNEAQ (reference sequence). The CDR3 sequence is CASSLGQGFGEKLFF. As DNA, the CDR3 is TGTGCCAGCAGCTTAGGGCAGGGCTTCGGTGAAAAACTGTTTTTT.

This clone was detected only a few times. The chain couples TRBV9 to TRBJ1-2, with a possible D match to TRBD1 (5 bases). Germline values: CDR1 SGDLS, CDR2 YYNGEE. The ends were cut back, 1 base at V and 2 bases at J, with 9 bases in the middle. CDR3 length: 14 amino acids. CDR3 sequence (DNA): TGTGCCAGCAGCGTACGACAGACCAACTATGGCTACACCTTC. Translating gives CASSVRQTNYGYTF.

The J gene is TRBJ1-4, the V gene TRBV15; D is ambiguous. Germline V gene lookup returns CDR1 LNHNV and CDR2 YYDKDF (reference sequence). The CDR3 runs to 17 residues. The germline V and J ends were trimmed by 4 bases and 7 bases, with 22 bases remaining between them. CDR3 DNA: TGTGCCACCAGCACTCACATCCACCTCCCCCGAAGTGAAAAACTGTTTTTT. Its translation is CATSTHIHLPRSEKLFF.

The chain joins TRBV28 to TRBJ1-5, with 8 bases matching TRBD1. CDR3 length equals 15 residues. Germline CDR1 is MDHEN and CDR2 is SYDVKM. After removal of 6 bases from V and 4 bases from J, the junction contained 8 bases not matched to a gene. CDR3 DNA sequence: TGTGCCAGCAGATCATCGGGACAGGTAAATCAGCCCCAGCATTTT. Its protein product is CASRSSGQVNQPQHF. Variable domain in full (rest from reference TRBV28 and TRBJ1-5): DVKVTQSSRYLVKRTGEKVFLECVQDMDHENMFWYRQDPGLGLRLIYFSYDVKMKEKGDIPEGYSVSREKKERFSLILESASTNQTSMYLCASRSSGQVNQPQHFGDGTRLSIL.

This sequence joins TRBV11-2 and TRBJ1-3; D is perhaps TRBD1 (5 bases). Trimming took 5 bases from V and 2 from J, leaving 10 bases between them. Germline CDR1 is SGHAT and CDR2 is FQNNGV. The CDR3 is made up of 14 amino acids. The CDR3 sequence is CASSTAGTGNTIYF. DNA of the CDR3: TGTGCCAGCAGCACCGCAGGGACTGGAAACACCATATATTTT.

V usage is TRBV9 and J usage is TRBJ2-3; D ambiguous. CDR3 length: 10 residues. Looked up from germline, CDR1 is SGDLS and CDR2 is YYNGEE. With 7 bases removed from V and 6 bases from J, the gap between germline ends came to 6 bases. CDR3 in amino acids: CASGLDTQYF. CDR3 bases: TGTGCCAGCGGATTGGATACGCAGTATTTT.

The chain links TRBV5-1 to TRBJ2-5; possible D gene TRBD2, 6 bases. There are 14 residues in the CDR3. The germline V gene encodes CDR1 SGHRS and CDR2 YFSETQ. Trimming shortened V by 3 bases and J by 3 bases, and 12 bases separated the two germline ends. This CDR3 reads CASSSPGLEETQYF. As DNA, the CDR3 is TGCGCCAGCAGCTCGCCGGGACTGGAAGAGACCCAGTACTTC.

The J gene is TRBJ1-3, the V gene TRBV28; a weak D match, TRBD1 (5 bases). This CDR3 comprises 14 residues. The germline V gene encodes CDR1 MDHEN and CDR2 SYDVKM. V was pared by 6 bases and J by 4 bases, with 13 bases between. The CDR3 DNA reads as TGTGCCAGCAGGACCCGGGGGTGGGGAAACACCATATATTTT. This codes for CASRTRGWGNTIYF.

J is TRBJ2-7 and V is TRBV6-1, with TRBD1 matching 9 bases. The CDR3 covers 15 residues. CDR1 MNHNS and CDR2 SASEGT come from the germline V gene. With V trimmed by 5 bases and J by 6 bases, 11 bases remained unmatched. The CDR3: CASSPNPGTGSEQYF. In DNA, the CDR3 is TGTGCCAGCAGTCCGAATCCCGGGACAGGGTCCGAGCAGTACTTC.

The CDR3 sequence: CASSALQGALQFF. The CDR3 nucleotides are TGTGCCAGCAGCGCCTTACAGGGGGCGCTACAGTTCTTC. The chain carries TRBV9 and TRBJ2-1; 9 positions agree with TRBD1. CDR1 and CDR2 from the germline V gene are SGDLS and YYNGEE. The ends lost 3 bases at V and 13 bases at J; junction bases unmatched: 8. The CDR3 length is 13 residues.

The chain employs TRBV5-1 and TRBJ1-1, with D hard to call. Germline V CDR1 and CDR2: SGHRS, YFSETQ. Deletions cut 4 bases from V and 0 bases from J, with 7 bases between. This CDR3 comprises 13 residues. CDR3 bases: TGCGCCAGCAGCCCCGTATTGAACACTGAAGCTTTCTTT. Translation gives CASSPVLNTEAFF.

The chain employs TRBV28 and TRBJ2-3; 13 bases map to TRBD2. Germline lookup yields CDR1 MDHEN and CDR2 SYDVKM. Trimming took 1 base from V and 6 from J; bases not matched to a gene: 10. The CDR3 sequence is 18 residues long. The CDR3 coding sequence is TGTGCCAGCAGTTTATATACTAGCGGGGGGGGAAGTTCGGATACGCAGTATTTT. This gives the protein CASSLYTSGGGSSDTQYF.

This clone was found a few times. V is TRBV5-6 and J is TRBJ2-7; D is uncertain. The germline gives CDR1 SGHDT, CDR2 YYEEEE. The CDR3 sequence is 13 residues long. Deletions cut 0 bases from V and 3 bases from J, with 7 bases between. CDR3 sequence: CASSLVQNYEQYF. The CDR3 DNA sequence: TGTGCCAGCAGCTTGGTACAGAACTACGAGCAGTACTTC.

The chain has TRBV6-1 and TRBJ2-3, with 12 bases matching TRBD2. The V and J ends lost 6 bases and 4 bases, in that order; junction bases with no gene match: 5. This CDR3 region has 15 residues. CDR1 and CDR2 (germline): MNHNS, SASEGT. The CDR3 DNA reads TGTGCCAGCAGAGCACTAGCGGGGGGTGCAGATACGCAGTATTTT. Translating gives CASRALAGGADTQYF.